The present TCR beta chain was sequenced within a study of blood T cell repertoires in COVID-19. Study-level background: The origin of the acute and convalescent COVID-19 samples was the United States, Italy and Spain. The cDNA or gDNA used as material had been derived from T cells, B-cell-depleted T cells, or PBMCs.

Ages ranged from roughly 18 to 100 years, with residence in about two dozen US areas. Per germline, CDR1 LNHDA and CDR2 SQIVND (reference sequence). The CDR3 loop spans 16 amino acids. V was clipped by 3 bases and J by 4 bases, with 16 bases between them. Per the original data handling: Amplification with reference gene primers provided the estimates of nucleated cell counts. The assay was immunoSEQ multiplex PCR, and TCRdb's table has in-frame clones only and misses some. V, J and clone size are taken as reported in that table, and D and trimming were inferred from the DNA itself. This table holds under 250,000 clones, about nine tenths found once.

Sample: PBMCs or T cells enriched from blood (not recorded which). The genes are TRBV19 and TRBJ1-5; tentatively, D is TRBD1 (6 bases). The clonotype originates from a woman in her thirties with acute COVID-19. Here the CDR3 reads CASSIQGKGGNQPQHF. CDR3 bases: TGTGCCAGTAGTATCCAGGGGAAAGGTGGAAATCAGCCCCAGCATTTT. The full variable domain, in which reference TRBV19 and TRBJ1-5 provide the parts outside the CDR3, is DGGITQSPKYLFRKEGQNVTLSCEQNLNHDAMYWYRQDPGQGLRLIYYSQIVNDFQKGDIAEGYSVSREKKESFPLTVTSAQKNPTAFYLCASSIQGKGGNQPQHFGDGTRLSIL.